These T cell receptor beta chains were read from a single sample in a study of blood T cell repertoires in COVID-19. Assay used: immunoSEQ multiplex PCR; TCRdb lists only in-frame clones, some missing. The repertoire holds approximately 190,000 clones, under 90% seen once, with about 6.9% in the top ten. The sequencing sample was made of peripheral blood. The receptors shown here come from a man aged 55 to 70 with acute or convalescent COVID-19. Both conserved end residues are part of each CDR3. The order of the fields is V gene, clone size, J gene, D gene, CDR3 protein, CDR3 DNA. The D gene is left open where the match is weak. Not all rows give a size; the values are once, few, many and, for expanded clones, a class.

v_call: TRBV7-2
clone_size: .
j_call: TRBJ1-1
d_call: .
cdr3_aa: CASSPHRYTEAFF
cdr3_nt: TGTGCCAGCAGCCCTCATAGATACACTGAAGCTTTCTTT

v_call: TRBV19
clone_size: .
j_call: TRBJ2-3
d_call: TRBD2
cdr3_aa: CASSIGLAGSDTQYF
cdr3_nt: TGTGCCAGTAGTATAGGGCTAGCGGGCTCAGATACGCAGTATTTT

v_call: TRBV6-2/TRBV6-3
clone_size: .
j_call: TRBJ2-2
d_call: TRBD1
cdr3_aa: CASSGDRVLTGELFF
cdr3_nt: TGTGCCAGCAGTGGCGACAGGGTATTGACCGGGGAGCTGTTTTTT

v_call: TRBV4-1
clone_size: .
j_call: TRBJ2-3
d_call: TRBD2
cdr3_aa: CASSQGLATDTQYF
cdr3_nt: TGCGCCAGCAGCCAGGGACTAGCGACAGATACGCAGTATTTT

v_call: TRBV5-6
clone_size: .
j_call: TRBJ2-1
d_call: .
cdr3_aa: CASSPPGPYNEQFF
cdr3_nt: TGTGCCAGCAGCCCGCCAGGGCCCTACAATGAGCAGTTCTTC

v_call: TRBV20-1
clone_size: .
j_call: TRBJ2-1
d_call: TRBD2
cdr3_aa: CSASSGTSGTYNEQFF
cdr3_nt: TGCAGTGCTAGTTCCGGGACTAGCGGGACTTACAATGAGCAGTTCTTC

v_call: TRBV7-2
clone_size: .
j_call: TRBJ2-1
d_call: TRBD2
cdr3_aa: CASSIGTSGAFYNEQFF
cdr3_nt: TGTGCCAGCAGCATAGGGACTAGCGGGGCCTTCTACAATGAGCAGTTCTTC

v_call: TRBV2
clone_size: .
j_call: TRBJ2-1
d_call: .
cdr3_aa: CASSVMSEQFF
cdr3_nt: TGTGCCAGCAGTGTCATGAGTGAGCAGTTCTTC

v_call: TRBV6-5
clone_size: .
j_call: TRBJ2-5
d_call: TRBD2
cdr3_aa: CASGLVGWETQYF
cdr3_nt: TGTGCCAGTGGACTAGTGGGCTGGGAGACCCAGTACTTC

v_call: TRBV28
clone_size: few
j_call: TRBJ2-7
d_call: TRBD2
cdr3_aa: CASVIEGGRVHEQYF
cdr3_nt: TGTGCCAGCGTCATCGAGGGCGGGAGGGTGCACGAGCAGTACTTC

v_call: TRBV19
clone_size: .
j_call: TRBJ1-5
d_call: .
cdr3_aa: CATMLRDYGQPQHF
cdr3_nt: TGTGCCACCATGCTCCGGGACTACGGGCAGCCCCAGCATTTT

v_call: TRBV11-1
clone_size: .
j_call: TRBJ2-5
d_call: TRBD1
cdr3_aa: CASSLMGQGGQETQYF
cdr3_nt: TGTGCCAGCAGCTTGATGGGACAGGGGGGACAAGAGACCCAGTACTTC

v_call: TRBV2
clone_size: once
j_call: TRBJ1-6
d_call: .
cdr3_aa: CASKMDRSLEVNSPLHF
cdr3_nt: TGTGCCAGCAAAATGGACAGATCTCTCGAGGTGAATTCACCCCTCCACTTT

v_call: TRBV7-2
clone_size: .
j_call: TRBJ2-3
d_call: TRBD2
cdr3_aa: CASSSLAGSRTDTQYF
cdr3_nt: TGTGCCAGCAGTAGTTTAGCGGGATCCCGCACAGATACGCAGTATTTT

v_call: TRBV10-3
clone_size: few
j_call: TRBJ1-1
d_call: TRBD1
cdr3_aa: CAISDGTGETEAFF
cdr3_nt: TGTGCCATCAGTGACGGGACAGGGGAAACTGAAGCTTTCTTT

v_call: TRBV7-2
clone_size: .
j_call: TRBJ1-4
d_call: TRBD1
cdr3_aa: CASSRTGAGEKLFF
cdr3_nt: TGTGCCAGCAGCCGCACAGGGGCGGGTGAAAAACTGTTTTTT

v_call: TRBV30
clone_size: .
j_call: TRBJ2-2
d_call: TRBD1
cdr3_aa: CAYRGLNTGELFF
cdr3_nt: TGTGCCTACAGGGGTTTGAACACCGGGGAGCTGTTTTTT

v_call: TRBV18
clone_size: .
j_call: TRBJ1-3
d_call: .
cdr3_aa: CASSPKINLQGGNTIYF
cdr3_nt: TGTGCCAGCTCACCGAAGATAAACTTACAGGGAGGAAACACCATATATTTT

v_call: TRBV6-5
clone_size: .
j_call: TRBJ2-2
d_call: .
cdr3_aa: CASRGGTGELFF
cdr3_nt: TGTGCCAGCCGAGGGGGTACCGGGGAGCTGTTTTTT

v_call: TRBV3-1/TRBV3-2
clone_size: .
j_call: TRBJ2-7
d_call: TRBD2
cdr3_aa: CASSFRLAGGTYEQYF
cdr3_nt: TGTGCCAGCAGCTTCAGACTAGCGGGAGGCACCTACGAGCAGTACTTC

v_call: TRBV9
clone_size: .
j_call: TRBJ1-4
d_call: .
cdr3_aa: CASSVNPGTIGEKLFF
cdr3_nt: TGTGCCAGCAGCGTTAATCCCGGGACAATCGGTGAAAAACTGTTTTTT

v_call: TRBV5-1
clone_size: .
j_call: TRBJ2-6
d_call: TRBD1
cdr3_aa: CASTGLTGSGANVLTF
cdr3_nt: TGCGCCAGCACCGGACTGACAGGGTCTGGGGCCAACGTCCTGACTTTC

v_call: TRBV6-5
clone_size: once
j_call: TRBJ1-1
d_call: .
cdr3_aa: CASSYSGGFTEAFF
cdr3_nt: TGTGCCAGCAGTTACTCGGGGGGGTTCACTGAAGCTTTCTTT

v_call: TRBV11-2
clone_size: .
j_call: TRBJ2-7
d_call: TRBD1
cdr3_aa: CASRSAWGQGYEQYF
cdr3_nt: TGTGCCAGCCGCTCCGCCTGGGGACAGGGATACGAGCAGTACTTC

v_call: TRBV7-2
clone_size: .
j_call: TRBJ2-1
d_call: TRBD2
cdr3_aa: CASSLNSLAGVNEQFF
cdr3_nt: TGTGCCAGCAGCTTAAACTCACTAGCGGGAGTCAATGAGCAGTTCTTC

v_call: TRBV5-1
clone_size: .
j_call: TRBJ2-3
d_call: TRBD1
cdr3_aa: CASSGQGLQADTQYF
cdr3_nt: TGCGCCAGCAGCGGACAGGGCCTTCAGGCAGATACGCAGTATTTT

v_call: TRBV4-1
clone_size: .
j_call: TRBJ1-6
d_call: .
cdr3_aa: CASSQERSGEGLHF
cdr3_nt: TGCGCCAGCAGCCAAGAAAGGTCAGGGGAAGGCCTCCACTTT

v_call: TRBV3-1/TRBV3-2
clone_size: .
j_call: TRBJ1-6
d_call: .
cdr3_aa: CASSQGLGTGRSPLHF
cdr3_nt: TGTGCCAGCAGCCAGGGCCTCGGGACGGGGAGGTCACCCCTCCACTTT

v_call: TRBV2
clone_size: .
j_call: TRBJ1-5
d_call: TRBD1
cdr3_aa: CASNPGQGNQPQHF
cdr3_nt: TGTGCCAGCAATCCGGGACAGGGCAATCAGCCCCAGCATTTT

v_call: TRBV19
clone_size: .
j_call: TRBJ2-7
d_call: .
cdr3_aa: CASTSPSRSSYEQYF
cdr3_nt: TGTGCCAGTACCTCCCCTTCCAGGTCCTCCTACGAGCAGTACTTC

v_call: TRBV6-1
clone_size: once
j_call: TRBJ1-2
d_call: .
cdr3_aa: CASSEIGGDYGYTF
cdr3_nt: TGTGCCAGCAGTGAAATAGGGGGGGACTATGGCTACACCTTC

v_call: TRBV6-5
clone_size: .
j_call: TRBJ2-1
d_call: TRBD2
cdr3_aa: CASSLAGGPLDEQFF
cdr3_nt: TGTGCCAGCAGTTTAGCGGGGGGGCCTTTAGATGAGCAGTTCTTC

v_call: TRBV11-2
clone_size: .
j_call: TRBJ1-5
d_call: .
cdr3_aa: CASSLDGGGGQPQHF
cdr3_nt: TGTGCCAGCAGCTTAGATGGGGGGGGCGGTCAGCCCCAGCATTTT

v_call: TRBV6-2/TRBV6-3
clone_size: few
j_call: TRBJ1-5
d_call: .
cdr3_aa: CASSYSRDFNQPQHF
cdr3_nt: TGTGCCAGCAGTTACTCCCGGGACTTTAATCAGCCCCAGCATTTT

v_call: TRBV10-3
clone_size: .
j_call: TRBJ1-5
d_call: .
cdr3_aa: CAISDAGSNQPQHF
cdr3_nt: TGTGCCATCAGTGATGCAGGGAGCAATCAGCCCCAGCATTTT

v_call: TRBV25-1
clone_size: .
j_call: TRBJ1-2
d_call: .
cdr3_aa: CASSNYGTTYGYTF
cdr3_nt: TGTGCCAGCAGTAATTACGGGACAACTTATGGCTACACCTTC

v_call: TRBV9
clone_size: .
j_call: TRBJ1-2
d_call: TRBD1
cdr3_aa: CASSARQGFLQNYGYTF
cdr3_nt: TGTGCCAGCAGCGCCCGACAGGGGTTCCTTCAAAACTATGGCTACACCTTC

v_call: TRBV3-1/TRBV3-2
clone_size: .
j_call: TRBJ1-1
d_call: TRBD1
cdr3_aa: CASSLGPTGPNTEAFF
cdr3_nt: TGTGCCAGCAGCCTGGGCCCGACAGGGCCGAACACTGAAGCTTTCTTT

v_call: TRBV2
clone_size: .
j_call: TRBJ2-2
d_call: TRBD2
cdr3_aa: CASSEKGLDHGELFF
cdr3_nt: TGTGCCAGCAGTGAAAAGGGACTAGATCACGGGGAGCTGTTTTTT

v_call: TRBV6-2/TRBV6-3
clone_size: .
j_call: TRBJ1-2
d_call: TRBD1
cdr3_aa: CASSTPQDRGRQGYTF
cdr3_nt: TGTGCCAGCAGTACCCCCCAGGACAGGGGGCGACAGGGCTACACCTTC

v_call: TRBV30
clone_size: .
j_call: TRBJ2-5
d_call: .
cdr3_aa: CAWSVGFVETQYF
cdr3_nt: TGTGCCTGGAGTGTCGGGTTTGTAGAGACCCAGTACTTC

v_call: TRBV6-6
clone_size: once
j_call: TRBJ1-5
d_call: TRBD1
cdr3_aa: CARQGAWNQPQHF
cdr3_nt: TGTGCCAGACAGGGGGCATGGAATCAGCCCCAGCATTTT

v_call: TRBV10-2
clone_size: once
j_call: TRBJ2-7
d_call: TRBD2
cdr3_aa: CASSDQAGVITYEQYF
cdr3_nt: TGCGCCAGCAGTGATCAAGCGGGAGTTATTACCTACGAGCAGTACTTC

v_call: TRBV29-1
clone_size: .
j_call: TRBJ2-1
d_call: TRBD2
cdr3_aa: CSENSGGADQFF
cdr3_nt: TGCAGCGAGAATAGCGGGGGAGCAGACCAGTTCTTC

v_call: TRBV5-6
clone_size: .
j_call: TRBJ2-7
d_call: TRBD2
cdr3_aa: CASSLSWTSGRHSYEQYF
cdr3_nt: TGTGCCAGCAGCTTGTCCTGGACTAGCGGGAGACACTCCTACGAGCAGTACTTC

v_call: TRBV27
clone_size: .
j_call: TRBJ1-5
d_call: .
cdr3_aa: CASSDRAGVNQPQHF
cdr3_nt: TGTGCCAGCAGTGACAGAGCGGGGGTCAATCAGCCCCAGCATTTT

v_call: TRBV27
clone_size: .
j_call: TRBJ2-7
d_call: TRBD2
cdr3_aa: CASSGLSGGAPYEQYF
cdr3_nt: TGTGCCAGCAGTGGGCTGAGCGGGGGGGCACCCTACGAGCAGTACTTC

v_call: TRBV10-3
clone_size: .
j_call: TRBJ1-5
d_call: .
cdr3_aa: CAISVEVGGNQPQHF
cdr3_nt: TGTGCCATCAGTGTTGAGGTAGGCGGGAATCAGCCCCAGCATTTT

v_call: TRBV9
clone_size: .
j_call: TRBJ1-2
d_call: TRBD1
cdr3_aa: CASSMRPGQGWYGYTF
cdr3_nt: TGTGCCAGCAGCATGCGACCGGGACAGGGATGGTATGGCTACACCTTC

v_call: TRBV7-6
clone_size: .
j_call: TRBJ2-1
d_call: TRBD2
cdr3_aa: CASSSAPGLAVNEQFF
cdr3_nt: TGTGCCAGCAGCTCCGCCCCGGGACTAGCGGTCAATGAGCAGTTCTTC

v_call: TRBV5-4
clone_size: few
j_call: TRBJ1-1
d_call: .
cdr3_aa: CASSFLTSMNTEAFF
cdr3_nt: TGTGCCAGCAGCTTCCTGACATCCATGAACACTGAAGCTTTCTTT

v_call: TRBV24-1
clone_size: .
j_call: TRBJ2-5
d_call: .
cdr3_aa: CATSDWAISQETQYF
cdr3_nt: TGTGCCACCAGTGATTGGGCGATATCCCAAGAGACCCAGTACTTC

v_call: TRBV10-3
clone_size: .
j_call: TRBJ2-3
d_call: TRBD2
cdr3_aa: CAINPAGGTDTQYF
cdr3_nt: TGTGCCATCAATCCGGCGGGGGGCACAGATACGCAGTATTTT

v_call: TRBV10-3
clone_size: .
j_call: TRBJ2-3
d_call: .
cdr3_aa: CAISVGGGGGADTQYF
cdr3_nt: TGTGCCATCAGTGTGGGCGGCGGGGGCGGAGCAGATACGCAGTATTTT

v_call: TRBV7-3
clone_size: .
j_call: TRBJ1-1
d_call: .
cdr3_aa: CASSLIENPEAFF
cdr3_nt: TGTGCCAGCAGCTTAATAGAGAACCCTGAAGCTTTCTTT

v_call: TRBV9
clone_size: .
j_call: TRBJ2-7
d_call: TRBD2
cdr3_aa: CASSVTSGLYEQYF
cdr3_nt: TGTGCCAGCAGCGTAACTAGCGGACTCTACGAGCAGTACTTC

v_call: TRBV7-9
clone_size: .
j_call: TRBJ2-3
d_call: TRBD1
cdr3_aa: CASSNRDRSTDTQYF
cdr3_nt: TGTGCCAGCAGCAACCGGGACAGAAGCACAGATACGCAGTATTTT